These 3 T cell receptor beta chains share one sample of origin, sequenced in a study of T cell responses to AZD1222 COVID-19 vaccine. Measured with immunoSEQ multiplex PCR; TCRdb has only the in-frame clones, and not every one. The data show around 100,000 clones, with 90% seen just once and about 5% held by the top ten. The sample in question was peripheral blood, obtained on day 0 of AZD1222 vaccination. The origin of the receptors is an adult in good health.

In this sample, this clone turned up a few times. The V gene is TRBV10-1, the J gene TRBJ1-2; D perhaps matches TRBD1 (5 bases). Per the germline V gene, CDR1 is WNHNN and CDR2 is SYGVQD (reference sequence). Between the trimmed V and J ends, which lost 2 bases and 4 bases, there was a span of 11 bases. This CDR3 region has 14 residues. The CDR3 here is CASSETGTGYGYTF. The CDR3 coding sequence is TGCGCCAGCAGTGAGACGGGGACGGGCTATGGCTACACCTTC.

The gene calls are TRBV2 and TRBJ1-6; 8 bases fit TRBD1. Germline assignment: CDR1 SNHLY and CDR2 FYNNEI. The length of the CDR3 is 13 residues. V was pared by 6 bases and J by 7 bases, with 2 bases of the junction left unmatched. CDR3 coding DNA: TGTGCCAGCAGCCAGGGGGCCAATTCACCCCTCCACTTT. Translating it yields CASSQGANSPLHF.

The chain carries TRBV27 and TRBJ2-7; 9 nucleotides match TRBD1. Losses at the gene ends were 4 bases for V and 3 bases for J; bases not matched to a gene: 7. Germline CDR1 is MNHEY and CDR2 is SMNVEV (reference sequence). CDR3 size: 15 residues. The CDR3 nucleotides are TGTGCCAGCAGTTCCACGGGGACAGGGATCTACGAGCAGTACTTC. Its translation is CASSSTGTGIYEQYF.